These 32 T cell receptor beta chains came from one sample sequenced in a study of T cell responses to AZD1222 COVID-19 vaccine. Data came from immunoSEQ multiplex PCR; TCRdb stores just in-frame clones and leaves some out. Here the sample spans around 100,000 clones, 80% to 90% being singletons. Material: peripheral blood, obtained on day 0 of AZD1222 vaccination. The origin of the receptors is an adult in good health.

The CDR3 coding sequence is TGTGCCAGCCCCATGCGGGGGGGCCGGAATGAGCAGTTCTTC. Protein sequence: CASPMRGGRNEQFF. V and J are TRBV28 and TRBJ2-1; TRBD2 matches 9 bases. Germline CDR1 is MDHEN and CDR2 is SYDVKM. This CDR3 is built from 14 residues. Trimming removed 8 bases from V and 7 bases from J; junction bases left unmatched: 9.

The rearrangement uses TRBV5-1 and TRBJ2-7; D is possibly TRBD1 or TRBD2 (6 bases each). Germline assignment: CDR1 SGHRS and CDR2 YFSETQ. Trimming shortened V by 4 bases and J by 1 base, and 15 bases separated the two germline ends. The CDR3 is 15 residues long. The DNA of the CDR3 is TGCGCCAGCAGCCCCCCGGGGGCAGGGTCCTACGAGCAGTACTTC. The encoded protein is CASSPPGAGSYEQYF.

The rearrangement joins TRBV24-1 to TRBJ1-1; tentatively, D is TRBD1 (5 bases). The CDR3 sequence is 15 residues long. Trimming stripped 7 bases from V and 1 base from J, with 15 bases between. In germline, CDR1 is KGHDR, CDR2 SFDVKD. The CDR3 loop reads CATRGGRGPNTEAFF. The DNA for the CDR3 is TGTGCCACCAGGGGGGGAAGGGGACCGAACACTGAAGCTTTCTTT.

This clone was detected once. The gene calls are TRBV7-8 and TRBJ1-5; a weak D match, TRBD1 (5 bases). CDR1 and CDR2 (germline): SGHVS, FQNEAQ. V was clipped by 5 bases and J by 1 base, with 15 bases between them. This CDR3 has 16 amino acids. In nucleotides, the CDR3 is TGTGCCAGCAGCCAAGGGGAATTAAGAAGCAATCAGCCCCAGCATTTT. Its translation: CASSQGELRSNQPQHF.

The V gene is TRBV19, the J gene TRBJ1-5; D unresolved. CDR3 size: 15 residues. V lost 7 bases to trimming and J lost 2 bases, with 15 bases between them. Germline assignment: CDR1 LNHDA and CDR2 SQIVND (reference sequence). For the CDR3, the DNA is TGTGCCAGTACTCCAATTTTCGGGGGCAATCAGCCCCAGCATTTT. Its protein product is CASTPIFGGNQPQHF.

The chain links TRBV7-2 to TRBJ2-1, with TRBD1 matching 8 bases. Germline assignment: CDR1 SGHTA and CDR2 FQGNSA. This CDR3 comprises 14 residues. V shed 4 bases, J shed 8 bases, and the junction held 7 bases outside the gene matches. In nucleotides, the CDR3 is TGTGCCAGCAGCTCCCGGACAGGGCCCTATGAGCAGTTCTTC. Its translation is CASSSRTGPYEQFF.

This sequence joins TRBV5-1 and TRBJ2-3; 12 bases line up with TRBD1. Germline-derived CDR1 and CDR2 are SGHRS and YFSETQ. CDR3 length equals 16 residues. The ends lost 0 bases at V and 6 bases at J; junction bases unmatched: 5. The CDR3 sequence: CASSLVGTGGSDTQYF. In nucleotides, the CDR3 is TGCGCCAGCAGCTTGGTAGGGACAGGGGGCTCGGATACGCAGTATTTT. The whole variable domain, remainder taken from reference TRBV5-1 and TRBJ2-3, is KAGVTQTPRYLIKTRGQQVTLSCSPISGHRSVSWYQQTPGQGLQFLFEYFSETQRNKGNFPGRFSGRQFSNSRSEMNVSTLELGDSALYLCASSLVGTGGSDTQYFGPGTRLTVL.

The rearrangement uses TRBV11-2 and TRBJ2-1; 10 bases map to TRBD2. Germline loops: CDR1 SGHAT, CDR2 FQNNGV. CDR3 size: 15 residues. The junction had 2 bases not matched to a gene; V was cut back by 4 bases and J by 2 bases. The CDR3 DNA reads TGTGCCAGCAGCTCCCTAGCGGGAGCCTACAATGAGCAGTTCTTC. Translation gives CASSSLAGAYNEQFF.

CDR3 nucleotide sequence: TGTGCCAGCTCACCCATCGACCGGTACACCTTC. Its protein product is CASSPIDRYTF. This chain links TRBV18 with TRBJ1-2, with no clear D. The length of the CDR3 is 11 residues. The germline V and J ends were trimmed by 3 bases and 11 bases, with 10 bases remaining between them. The germline V gene encodes CDR1 KGHSH and CDR2 LQKENI.

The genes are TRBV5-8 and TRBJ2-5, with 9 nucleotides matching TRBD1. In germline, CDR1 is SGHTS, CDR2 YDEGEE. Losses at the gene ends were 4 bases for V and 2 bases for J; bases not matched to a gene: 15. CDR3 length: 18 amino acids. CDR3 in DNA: TGTGCCAGCAGCCGGACTTACGCCGGGACAGGGTTTCAAGAGACCCAGTACTTC. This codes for CASSRTYAGTGFQETQYF.

The CDR3 nucleotides read TGCAGCGCCCGCGGGGACGGTACCCTCTACGAGCAGTACTTC. Translating it yields CSARGDGTLYEQYF. This rearrangement joins TRBV29-1 to TRBJ2-7; possible D gene TRBD2, 6 bases. V was shortened by 7 bases and J by 3 bases, with 19 bases between the two germline ends. The CDR3 runs 14 residues. Germline loops: CDR1 SQVTM, CDR2 ANQGSEA.

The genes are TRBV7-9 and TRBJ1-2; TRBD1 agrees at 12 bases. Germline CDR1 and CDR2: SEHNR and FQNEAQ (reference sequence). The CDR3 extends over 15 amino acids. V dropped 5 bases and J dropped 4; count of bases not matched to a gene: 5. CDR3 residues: CASSPGTGGGYGYTF. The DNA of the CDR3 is TGTGCCAGCAGCCCTGGGACAGGGGGCGGCTATGGCTACACCTTC.

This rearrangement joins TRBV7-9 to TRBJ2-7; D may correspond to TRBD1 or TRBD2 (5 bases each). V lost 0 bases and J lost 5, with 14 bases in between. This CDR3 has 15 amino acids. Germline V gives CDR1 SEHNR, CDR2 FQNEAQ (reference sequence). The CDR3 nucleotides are TGTGCCAGCAGCTTAGCGGGACCGGGTAAGGACGAGCAGTACTTC. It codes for CASSLAGPGKDEQYF.

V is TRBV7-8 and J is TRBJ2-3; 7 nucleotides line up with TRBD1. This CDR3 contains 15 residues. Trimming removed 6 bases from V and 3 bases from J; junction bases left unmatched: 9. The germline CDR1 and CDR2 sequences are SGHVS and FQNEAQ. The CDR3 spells CASSRQGFGTDTQYF. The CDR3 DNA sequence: TGTGCCAGCAGTCGACAGGGCTTCGGGACAGATACGCAGTATTTT.

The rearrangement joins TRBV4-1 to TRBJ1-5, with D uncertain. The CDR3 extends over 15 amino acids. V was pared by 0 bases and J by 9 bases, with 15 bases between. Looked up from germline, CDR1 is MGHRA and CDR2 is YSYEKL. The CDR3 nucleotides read TGCGCCAGCAGCCAAGAGGGAGGGTCAACGGGGCCCCAGCATTTT. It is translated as CASSQEGGSTGPQHF.

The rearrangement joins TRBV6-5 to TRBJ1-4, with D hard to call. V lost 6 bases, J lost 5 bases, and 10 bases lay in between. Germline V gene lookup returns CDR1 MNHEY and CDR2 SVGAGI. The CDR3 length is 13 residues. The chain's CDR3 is CASSSGRNEKLFF. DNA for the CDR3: TGTGCCAGCAGCTCCGGTCGGAATGAAAAACTGTTTTTT.

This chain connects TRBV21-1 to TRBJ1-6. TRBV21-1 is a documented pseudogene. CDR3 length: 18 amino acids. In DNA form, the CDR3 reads TGTGCCAGCAGCACGAACCCGGGACTCGCTAGCCATAATTCACCCCTCCACTTT. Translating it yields CASSTNPGLASHNSPLHF.

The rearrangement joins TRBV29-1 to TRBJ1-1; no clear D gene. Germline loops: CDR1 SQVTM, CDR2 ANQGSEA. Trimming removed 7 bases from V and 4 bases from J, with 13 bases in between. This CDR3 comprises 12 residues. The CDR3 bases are TGCAGCGACGCTACCCCGGGCACTGAAGCTTTCTTT. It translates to CSDATPGTEAFF.

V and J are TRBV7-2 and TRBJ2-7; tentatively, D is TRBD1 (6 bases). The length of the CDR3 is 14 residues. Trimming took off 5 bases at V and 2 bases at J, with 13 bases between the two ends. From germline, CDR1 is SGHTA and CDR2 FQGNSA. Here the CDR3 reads CASSAYRDTYEQYF. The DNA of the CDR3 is TGTGCCAGCAGCGCCTACAGGGACACCTACGAGCAGTACTTC.

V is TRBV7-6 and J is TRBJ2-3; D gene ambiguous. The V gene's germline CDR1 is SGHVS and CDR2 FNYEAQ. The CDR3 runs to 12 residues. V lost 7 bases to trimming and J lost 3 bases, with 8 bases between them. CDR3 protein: CASTPGTDTQYF. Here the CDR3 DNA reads TGTGCCAGCACCCCAGGAACAGATACGCAGTATTTT.

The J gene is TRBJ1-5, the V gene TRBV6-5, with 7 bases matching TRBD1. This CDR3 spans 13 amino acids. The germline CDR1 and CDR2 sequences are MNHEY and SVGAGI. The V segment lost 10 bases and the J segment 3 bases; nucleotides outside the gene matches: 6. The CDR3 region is CATRGTVNQPQHF. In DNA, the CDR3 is TGTGCCACCCGAGGGACAGTCAATCAGCCCCAGCATTTT.

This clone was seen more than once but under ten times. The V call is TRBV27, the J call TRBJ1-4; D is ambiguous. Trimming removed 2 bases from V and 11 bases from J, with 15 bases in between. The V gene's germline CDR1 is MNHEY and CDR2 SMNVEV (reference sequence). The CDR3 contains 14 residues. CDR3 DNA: TGTGCCAGCAGTTTAGGTACGAGGGCGGATAAACTGTTTTTT. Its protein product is CASSLGTRADKLFF.

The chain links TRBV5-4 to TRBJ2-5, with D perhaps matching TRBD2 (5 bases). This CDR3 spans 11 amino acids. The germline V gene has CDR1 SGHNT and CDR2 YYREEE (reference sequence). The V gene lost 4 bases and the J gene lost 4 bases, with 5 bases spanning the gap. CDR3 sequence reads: CASSRGETQYF. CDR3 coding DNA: TGTGCCAGCAGCCGGGGAGAGACCCAGTACTTC.

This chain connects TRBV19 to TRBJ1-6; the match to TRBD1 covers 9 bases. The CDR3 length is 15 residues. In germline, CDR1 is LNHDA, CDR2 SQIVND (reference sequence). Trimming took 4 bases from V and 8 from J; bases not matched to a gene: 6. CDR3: CASSTRDRDHSPLHF. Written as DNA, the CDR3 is TGTGCCAGTAGTACCCGGGACAGGGATCATTCACCCCTCCACTTT.

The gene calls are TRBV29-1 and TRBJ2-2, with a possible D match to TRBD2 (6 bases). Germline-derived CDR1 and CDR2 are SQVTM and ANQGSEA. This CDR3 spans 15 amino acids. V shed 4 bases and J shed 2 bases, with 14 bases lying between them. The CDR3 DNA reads TGCAGCGTTGCAGGCGGGACCCGAAACACCGGGGAGCTGTTTTTT. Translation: CSVAGGTRNTGELFF.

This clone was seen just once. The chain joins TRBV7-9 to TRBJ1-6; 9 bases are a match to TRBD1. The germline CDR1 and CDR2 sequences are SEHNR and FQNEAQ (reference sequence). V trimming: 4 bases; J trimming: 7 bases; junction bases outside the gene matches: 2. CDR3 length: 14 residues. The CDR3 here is CASSWTGDNSPLHF. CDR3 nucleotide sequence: TGTGCCAGCAGCTGGACAGGGGACAATTCACCCCTCCACTTT. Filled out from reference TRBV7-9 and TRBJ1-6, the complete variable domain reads DTGVSQNPRHKITKRGQNVTFRCDPISEHNRLYWYRQTLGQGPEFLTYFQNEAQLEKSRLLSDRFSAERPKGSFSTLEIQRTEQGDSAMYLCASSWTGDNSPLHFGNGTRLTVT.

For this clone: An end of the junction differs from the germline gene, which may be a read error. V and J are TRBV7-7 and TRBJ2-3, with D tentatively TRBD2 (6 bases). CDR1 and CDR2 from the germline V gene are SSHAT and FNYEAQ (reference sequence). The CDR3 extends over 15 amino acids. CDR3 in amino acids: CASSAGLLGADTQYF. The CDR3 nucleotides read TGTGCTAGCAGCGCGGGACTTCTAGGAGCAGATACGCAGTATTTT. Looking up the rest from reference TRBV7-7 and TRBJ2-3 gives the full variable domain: GAGVSQSPRYKVTKRGQDVTLRCDPISSHATLYWYQQALGQGPEFLTYFNYEAQPDKSGLPSDRFSAERPEGSISTLTIQRTEQRDSAMYRCASSAGLLGADTQYFGPGTRLTVL.

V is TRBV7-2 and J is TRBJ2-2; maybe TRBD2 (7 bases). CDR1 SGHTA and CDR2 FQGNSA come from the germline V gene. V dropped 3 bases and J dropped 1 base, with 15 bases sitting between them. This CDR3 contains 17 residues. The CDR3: CASSFPEGGQNTGELFF. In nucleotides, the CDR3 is TGTGCCAGCAGCTTCCCCGAGGGGGGGCAGAACACCGGGGAGCTGTTTTTT.

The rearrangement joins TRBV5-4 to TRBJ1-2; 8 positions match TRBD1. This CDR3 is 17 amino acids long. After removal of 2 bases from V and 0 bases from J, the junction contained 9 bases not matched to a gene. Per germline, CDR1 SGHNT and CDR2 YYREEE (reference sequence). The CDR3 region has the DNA TGTGCCAGCAGCTTACAACCCCAACAGGGGGCTAACTATGGCTACACCTTC. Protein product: CASSLQPQQGANYGYTF.

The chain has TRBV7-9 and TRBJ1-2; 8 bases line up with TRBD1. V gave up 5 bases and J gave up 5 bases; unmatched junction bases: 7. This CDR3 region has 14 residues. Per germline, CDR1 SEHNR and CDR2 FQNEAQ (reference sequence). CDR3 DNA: TGTGCCAGCAGCGACAGGGGCCGAGGGTATGGCTACACCTTC. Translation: CASSDRGRGYGYTF.

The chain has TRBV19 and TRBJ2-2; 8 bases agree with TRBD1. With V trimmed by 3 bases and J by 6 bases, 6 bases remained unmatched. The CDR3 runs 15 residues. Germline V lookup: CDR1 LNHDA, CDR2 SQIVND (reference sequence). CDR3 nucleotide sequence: TGTGCCAGTAGTATGCCGACAGGGGCCTCCGGGGAGCTGTTTTTT. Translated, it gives CASSMPTGASGELFF. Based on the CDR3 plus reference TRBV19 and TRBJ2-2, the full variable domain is DGGITQSPKYLFRKEGQNVTLSCEQNLNHDAMYWYRQDPGQGLRLIYYSQIVNDFQKGDIAEGYSVSREKKESFPLTVTSAQKNPTAFYLCASSMPTGASGELFFGEGSRLTVL.

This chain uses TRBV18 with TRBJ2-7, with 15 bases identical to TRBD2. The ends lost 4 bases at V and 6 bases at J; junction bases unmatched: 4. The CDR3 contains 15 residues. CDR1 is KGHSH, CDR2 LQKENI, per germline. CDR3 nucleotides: TGTGCCAGCTCACGGACTAGCGGGGGGGAATCCGAGCAGTACTTC. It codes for CASSRTSGGESEQYF.